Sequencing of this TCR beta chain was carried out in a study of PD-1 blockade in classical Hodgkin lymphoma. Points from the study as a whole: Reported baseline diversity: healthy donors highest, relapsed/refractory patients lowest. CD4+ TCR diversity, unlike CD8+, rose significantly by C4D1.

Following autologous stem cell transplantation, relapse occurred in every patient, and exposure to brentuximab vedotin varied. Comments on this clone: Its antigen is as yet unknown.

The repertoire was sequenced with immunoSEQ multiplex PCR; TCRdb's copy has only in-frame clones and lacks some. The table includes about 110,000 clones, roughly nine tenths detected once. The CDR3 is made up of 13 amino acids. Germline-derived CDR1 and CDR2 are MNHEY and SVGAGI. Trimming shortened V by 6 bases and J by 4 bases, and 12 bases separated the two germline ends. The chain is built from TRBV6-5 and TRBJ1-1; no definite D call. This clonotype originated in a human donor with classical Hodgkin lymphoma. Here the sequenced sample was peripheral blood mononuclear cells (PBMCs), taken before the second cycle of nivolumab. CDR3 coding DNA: TGTGCCAGCAGAAACGGTGGCGGCACTGAAGCTTTCTTT. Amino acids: CASRNGGGTEAFF.